The 25 T cell receptor beta chains reported below all come from one sample, sequenced in a study of cytomegalovirus exposure and HLA in healthy donors. The table came from immunoSEQ multiplex PCR; TCRdb's copy has only in-frame clones and leaves some out. The sample lists some 120,000 clones, roughly 90% occurring once. Sequencing used PBMCs. These receptors were collected from a man aged 25 to 45 in good health and CMV-seronegative.

The chain recombines TRBV18 with TRBJ2-7; no firm D call. Trimming cost V 3 bases and J 2 bases, with 17 bases left between them. This CDR3 has 16 amino acids. In germline, CDR1 is KGHSH, CDR2 LQKENI. The chain's CDR3 is CASSPQDSSLAYEQYF. CDR3 coding DNA: TGTGCCAGCTCACCCCAAGACTCGTCCTTAGCCTACGAGCAGTACTTC.

In its sample, this clone was seen once. This rearrangement joins TRBV5-1 to TRBJ1-1; 7 positions agree with TRBD1. The CDR3 is made up of 12 amino acids. The germline CDR1 and CDR2 sequences are SGHRS and YFSETQ. V lost 4 bases, J lost 8 bases, and 5 bases stayed unmatched. This chain's CDR3 is CASSLRQGEAFF. CDR3 coding DNA: TGCGCCAGCAGCCTACGACAGGGAGAAGCTTTCTTT.

The table lists this clone with a few counts. The chain uses TRBV6-1 and TRBJ2-7; 8 positions agree with TRBD1. The germline V gene has CDR1 MNHNS and CDR2 SASEGT. The CDR3 has 12 amino acids. V shed 6 bases, J shed 5 bases, and the junction held 3 bases outside the gene matches. CDR3 loop: CASRGQVNEQYF. The CDR3 nucleotides read TGTGCCAGCAGGGGACAGGTCAACGAGCAGTACTTC.

The rearrangement links TRBV19 to TRBJ2-7; 8 nucleotides match TRBD1. V shed 9 bases and J 2 bases; nucleotides not matched to a gene: 9. The germline gives CDR1 LNHDA, CDR2 SQIVND (reference sequence). The CDR3 loop spans 14 amino acids. DNA for the CDR3: TGTGCCAGAAGATGGGACAGGACCCCCTACGAGCAGTACTTC. This translates into CARRWDRTPYEQYF.

The V and J genes are TRBV6-5 and TRBJ2-2; the D is unclear. The CDR3 contains 13 residues. V was trimmed by 2 bases and J by 3 bases, leaving 4 bases between them. Germline V gene data show CDR1 as MNHEY and CDR2 as SVGAGI. The CDR3 nucleotides are TGTGCCAGCAGTTACGACTACACCGGGGAGCTGTTTTTT. This sequence encodes CASSYDYTGELFF.

V usage is TRBV6-6 and J usage is TRBJ1-2, with D possibly being TRBD1 (5 bases). Germline values: CDR1 MNHNY, CDR2 SVGAGI (reference sequence). The germline V and J ends were trimmed by 7 bases and 2 bases, with 14 bases remaining between them. This CDR3 comprises 14 residues. The CDR3 reads CASTDSRRNYGYTF. The CDR3, as DNA: TGTGCCAGCACCGACAGTCGAAGAAACTATGGCTACACCTTC.

In this sample, this clone turned up once. The genes are TRBV4-3 and TRBJ1-2, with D unclear. In germline, CDR1 is LGHNA, CDR2 YSLEER. The V end was cut by 1 base, the J end by 7 bases, with 13 bases between. This CDR3 spans 14 amino acids. CDR3 sequence: CASSQASGEGGYTF. The CDR3 DNA reads TGCGCCAGCAGCCAAGCCAGCGGGGAGGGTGGCTACACCTTC.

The chain has TRBV5-1 and TRBJ2-1, with TRBD2 matching over 13 bases. Germline values: CDR1 SGHRS, CDR2 YFSETQ. The CDR3 is 15 residues long. Trimming cost V 5 bases and J 8 bases; bases outside gene matches: 7. The CDR3 protein is CASRHWTSGSHEQFF. CDR3 nucleotides: TGCGCCAGCAGACACTGGACTAGCGGGAGTCATGAGCAGTTCTTC.

This rearrangement joins TRBV2 to TRBJ2-7, with TRBD1 as a possible D gene (6 bases). CDR1 and CDR2 (germline): SNHLY, FYNNEI. The CDR3 runs 14 residues. V shed 6 bases and J shed 1 base, with 13 bases lying between them. CDR3: CASSRRGVSYEQYF. CDR3 bases: TGTGCCAGCAGCCGCAGGGGAGTATCCTACGAGCAGTACTTC.

This chain links TRBV19 with TRBJ1-2; D unresolved. This CDR3 has 16 residues. Germline V lookup: CDR1 LNHDA, CDR2 SQIVND (reference sequence). Trimming cost V 4 bases and J 7 bases, with 22 bases left between them. This chain's CDR3 is CASSTGRHEGGGGYTF. The CDR3 nucleotides read TGTGCCAGTAGTACTGGGCGGCACGAGGGCGGCGGTGGCTACACCTTC.

This rearrangement joins TRBV9 to TRBJ2-3; unclear D gene. This CDR3 contains 14 residues. The germline V and J ends were trimmed by 2 bases and 3 bases, with 10 bases remaining between them. Germline CDR1 and CDR2: SGDLS and YYNGEE. The CDR3 coding sequence is TGTGCCAGCAGCGTGAGAGCCGCGACAGATACGCAGTATTTT. As protein: CASSVRAATDTQYF.

The chain combines TRBV19 with TRBJ2-1, with a possible D match to TRBD2 (5 bases). The CDR3 contains 11 residues. With 2 bases removed from V and 13 bases from J, the gap between germline ends came to 9 bases. CDR1 is LNHDA and CDR2 is SQIVND in the germline V gene (reference sequence). The CDR3 sequence is CASSILGDQFF. For the CDR3, the DNA is TGTGCCAGTAGTATATTGGGAGACCAGTTCTTC.

This chain links TRBV19 with TRBJ2-5; 8 bases map to TRBD1. V lost 7 bases and J lost 5; bases outside the gene matches: 3. This CDR3 spans 12 amino acids. Per germline, CDR1 LNHDA and CDR2 SQIVND (reference sequence). CDR3 amino acids: CASKGDRETQYF. In DNA form, the CDR3 reads TGTGCCAGTAAAGGGGACAGGGAGACCCAGTACTTC. The variable domain in full, with the rest retrieved from reference TRBV19 and TRBJ2-5, is DGGITQSPKYLFRKEGQNVTLSCEQNLNHDAMYWYRQDPGQGLRLIYYSQIVNDFQKGDIAEGYSVSREKKESFPLTVTSAQKNPTAFYLCASKGDRETQYFGPGTRLLVL.

The chain combines TRBV5-1 with TRBJ2-3, with 8 bases aligning to TRBD2. With V trimmed by 4 bases and J by 2 bases, 12 bases remained unmatched. Germline CDR1 and CDR2: SGHRS and YFSETQ. The length of the CDR3 is 17 residues. CDR3 in amino acids: CASSEGIQLADTDTQYF. In DNA form, the CDR3 reads TGCGCCAGCAGCGAGGGGATACAACTAGCGGACACAGATACGCAGTATTTT. Supplemented by reference TRBV5-1 and TRBJ2-3, the full variable domain reads KAGVTQTPRYLIKTRGQQVTLSCSPISGHRSVSWYQQTPGQGLQFLFEYFSETQRNKGNFPGRFSGRQFSNSRSEMNVSTLELGDSALYLCASSEGIQLADTDTQYFGPGTRLTVL.

This sequence joins TRBV13 and TRBJ1-2, with D possibly being TRBD1 (5 bases). V was pared by 5 bases and J by 0 bases, with 16 bases between. The CDR3 runs 16 residues. CDR1 PRHDT and CDR2 FYEKMQ come from the germline V gene (reference sequence). In nucleotides, the CDR3 is TGTGCCAGCAGCGGAGAAGGGGTATCCCCTAACTATGGCTACACCTTC. This gives the protein CASSGEGVSPNYGYTF. The whole variable domain, filled in from reference TRBV13 and TRBJ1-2, reads AAGVIQSPRHLIKEKRETATLKCYPIPRHDTVYWYQQGPGQDPQFLISFYEKMQSDKGSIPDRFSAQQFSDYHSELNMSSLELGDSALYFCASSGEGVSPNYGYTFGSGTRLTVV.

The CDR3 loop is CASSSTEGGQETQYF. The DNA of the CDR3 is TGCGCCAGCAGCTCAACTGAAGGAGGACAAGAGACCCAGTACTTC. The rearrangement links TRBV5-1 to TRBJ2-5, with a tentative D call TRBD2 (5 bases). This CDR3 comprises 15 residues. V was trimmed by 3 bases and J by 2 bases, leaving 14 bases between them. Germline V lookup: CDR1 SGHRS, CDR2 YFSETQ.

The genes are TRBV29-1 and TRBJ1-2, with D perhaps TRBD1 (6 bases). Germline CDR1 reads SQVTM; CDR2 reads ANQGSEA. V gave up 4 bases and J gave up 4 bases, with 13 bases separating them. The CDR3 totals 13 residues. The CDR3: CSVATGGPYGYTF. The DNA for the CDR3 is TGCAGCGTTGCAACGGGGGGGCCCTATGGCTACACCTTC.

This clone was detected once. The J gene is TRBJ1-5, the V gene TRBV7-9; TRBD1 matches 12 bases. With V trimmed by 6 bases and J by 3 bases, 9 bases remained unmatched. Germline V gene data show CDR1 as SEHNR and CDR2 as FQNEAQ (reference sequence). The CDR3 extends over 17 amino acids. The CDR3, as DNA: TGTGCCAGCAGTTATATCCCGGGACAGGGGGCCAATCAGCCCCAGCATTTT. Amino acid sequence: CASSYIPGQGANQPQHF.

The chain recombines TRBV19 with TRBJ1-2; no definite D call. The ends were cut back, 7 bases at V and 2 bases at J, with 11 bases in the middle. Per germline, CDR1 LNHDA and CDR2 SQIVND (reference sequence). The CDR3 has 13 residues. CDR3 sequence reads: CASTLTENYGYTF. For the CDR3, the DNA is TGTGCCAGTACCCTGACTGAAAACTATGGCTACACCTTC.

The chain recombines TRBV5-1 with TRBJ2-1; 9 nucleotides agree with TRBD2. V was pared by 6 bases and J by 0 bases, with 4 bases of the junction left unmatched. Per germline, CDR1 SGHRS and CDR2 YFSETQ. CDR3 length equals 15 residues. The CDR3 DNA is TGCGCCAGCATAAGCGGGGGGAGCTCCTACAATGAGCAGTTCTTC. Amino acid sequence: CASISGGSSYNEQFF.

The chain links TRBV5-4 to TRBJ2-1, with D uncertain. The V gene's germline CDR1 is SGHNT and CDR2 YYREEE (reference sequence). This CDR3 contains 16 residues. With 4 bases removed from V and 2 bases from J, the gap between germline ends came to 16 bases. The CDR3: CASSITREIPYNEQFF. The CDR3 DNA reads TGTGCCAGCAGCATTACCCGAGAGATTCCCTACAATGAGCAGTTCTTC.

The chain uses TRBV11-3 and TRBJ2-2; D gene ambiguous. Trimming stripped 1 base from V and 2 bases from J, with 8 bases between. Germline V CDR1 and CDR2: SGHNT, YENEEA. This CDR3 has 15 residues. In DNA form, the CDR3 reads TGTGCCAGCAGCTTAGGGGCAGCTAACACCGGGGAGCTGTTTTTT. Residues: CASSLGAANTGELFF.

The V and J genes are TRBV5-4 and TRBJ1-1; 7 bases match TRBD1. Unmatched junction bases numbered 6, after V lost 4 bases and J lost 0 bases. CDR1 is SGHNT and CDR2 is YYREEE in the germline V gene (reference sequence). The length of the CDR3 is 15 residues. The CDR3 nucleotides read TGTGCCAGCAGCCCGGGACAGTGGATGAACACTGAAGCTTTCTTT. This gives the protein CASSPGQWMNTEAFF.

J is TRBJ1-2 and V is TRBV27, with D unresolved. The CDR3 is 13 residues long. The V gene's germline CDR1 is MNHEY and CDR2 SMNVEV (reference sequence). V was cut by 4 bases and J by 5 bases, with 11 bases left in between. The CDR3 loop reads CASSSEVSYGYTF. Here the CDR3 DNA reads TGTGCCAGCAGTTCCGAAGTCAGTTATGGCTACACCTTC.

The chain combines TRBV2 with TRBJ2-6; TRBD2 is a possible D gene (6 bases). This CDR3 has 15 residues. Trimming pared 8 bases from V and 8 bases from J, leaving 19 bases between. Per germline, CDR1 SNHLY and CDR2 FYNNEI. The DNA for the CDR3 is TGTGCCAGCGTTCCCGGATGGGGGGTAACCAACGTCCTGACTTTC. Encoded protein: CASVPGWGVTNVLTF.